Below are 15 T cell receptor beta chains sequenced from a single sample in a study of T cells in Graves' hyperthyroidism and ophthalmopathy. TCR beta CDR3 region amplification was performed from RNA transcripts. During a first-round RT-PCR of the TCR CDR3, the HTBI primer set was used. MiXCR, applied by TCRdb to the multiplex PCR reads, yields one record per CDR3 protein. This table holds under 800,000 distinct CDR3 sequences, around 15% found once. The specimen sequenced was blood. All receptors come from a woman under 30 with Graves' hyperthyroidism.

The table lists this clonotype with a few counts. The chain joins TRBV5-8 to TRBJ1-2; D remains unclear. The germline V gene encodes CDR1 SGHTS and CDR2 YDEGEE. V gave up 0 bases and J gave up 4 bases, with 13 bases separating them. The CDR3 spans 15 residues. CDR3 bases: TGTGCCAGCAGCTTGGCCAGCAGGATGTCCTATGGCTACACCTTC. Translating it yields CASSLASRMSYGYTF.

A few counts support this clonotype. This chain links TRBV7-9 with TRBJ2-3; the match to TRBD2 covers 9 bases. The J segment lost 5 bases and the V segment lost 10 bases, leaving 10 bases of the junction unmatched. Germline CDR1 SEHNR, CDR2 FQNEAQ (reference sequence). CDR3 length equals 14 residues. CDR3 region: CATSAGGGRDTQYF. CDR3 nucleotides: TGTGCCACCTCAGCGGGAGGAGGTAGAGATACGCAGTATTTT.

The chain recombines TRBV7-3 with TRBJ2-1, with a weak D call TRBD1 (5 bases). The germline gives CDR1 SGHTA, CDR2 FQGTGA. V was clipped by 2 bases and J by 2 bases, with 13 bases between them. The CDR3 is 16 residues long. CDR3 in DNA: TGTGCCAGCAGCTTAGGGGCAACTCCCCCCTACAATGAGCAGTTCTTC. This gives the protein CASSLGATPPYNEQFF. Full variable domain (missing parts from reference TRBV7-3 and TRBJ2-1): GAGVSQTPSNKVTEKGKYVELRCDPISGHTALYWYRQSLGQGPEFLIYFQGTGAADDSGLPNDRFFAVRPEGSVSTLKIQRTERGDSAVYLCASSLGATPPYNEQFFGPGTRLTVL.

The chain joins TRBV28 to TRBJ2-6, with D uncertain. Germline V lookup: CDR1 MDHEN, CDR2 SYDVKM. Trimming took 6 bases from V and 1 from J, leaving 7 bases between them. The CDR3 totals 14 residues. CDR3 bases: TGTGCCAGCAGGGTGGAGTCTGGGGCCAACGTCCTGACTTTC. Translating it yields CASRVESGANVLTF.

This clonotype was found once. This chain joins TRBV5-6 and TRBJ2-4, with D tentatively TRBD2 (6 bases). The V gene's germline CDR1 is SGHDT and CDR2 YYEEEE. Trimming took off 1 base at V and 7 bases at J, with 12 bases between the two ends. The CDR3 spans 14 residues. The CDR3 DNA sequence: TGTGCCAGCAGCTTGTCGGGGGTTCGGAACATTCAGTACTTC. As protein: CASSLSGVRNIQYF. The variable domain in full, completed from reference TRBV5-6 and TRBJ2-4, reads DAGVTQSPTHLIKTRGQQVTLRCSPKSGHDTVSWYQQALGQGPQFIFQYYEEEERQRGNFPDRFSGHQFPNYSSELNVNALLLGDSALYLCASSLSGVRNIQYFGAGTRLSVL.

Many counts were recorded for this clonotype. This chain links TRBV4-1 with TRBJ1-1; 7 nucleotides agree with TRBD1. The CDR3 consists of 15 residues. Germline assignment: CDR1 MGHRA and CDR2 YSYEKL. After removal of 2 bases from V and 4 bases from J, the junction contained 7 bases not matched to a gene. CDR3 bases: TGCGCCAGCAGCCAACCCGGGACAGAATTCACTGAAGCTTTCTTT. Translated: CASSQPGTEFTEAFF.

This clonotype showed up many times. The chain has TRBV20-1 and TRBJ1-5; 8 nucleotides line up with TRBD1. Germline V gives CDR1 DFQATT, CDR2 SNEGSKA (reference sequence). The CDR3 covers 15 residues. Trimming removed 6 bases from V and 6 bases from J; junction bases left unmatched: 13. The CDR3 coding sequence is TGCAGTGCCCAATGGACAGGGAATGAGGCTCAGCCCCAGCATTTT. Amino acids: CSAQWTGNEAQPQHF.

This clonotype was counted ten times or more. The V gene is TRBV6-6, the J gene TRBJ2-2; D possibly uses TRBD1 or TRBD2 (5 bases each). Germline CDR1 and CDR2: MNHNY and SVGAGI (reference sequence). The CDR3 loop spans 14 amino acids. V was clipped by 0 bases and J by 4 bases, with 6 bases between them. CDR3 residues: CASSYSGVTGELFF. The CDR3 DNA follows: TGTGCCAGCAGTTACTCGGGGGTCACCGGGGAGCTGTTTTTT.

This rearrangement joins TRBV7-8 to TRBJ1-1; D is possibly TRBD1 (5 bases). V dropped 3 bases and J dropped 6 bases, with 11 bases sitting between them. The CDR3 contains 13 residues. Germline CDR1 reads SGHVS; CDR2 reads FQNEAQ. CDR3 sequence reads: CASSLLQGPEAFF. The DNA of the CDR3 is TGTGCCAGCAGCTTGTTGCAGGGTCCTGAAGCTTTCTTT.

J is TRBJ1-1 and V is TRBV18, with D uncertain. V was pared by 4 bases and J by 6 bases, with 15 bases between. This CDR3 has 14 residues. Germline V gives CDR1 KGHSH, CDR2 LQKENI. The CDR3 DNA reads TGTGCCAGCTCACAAAACATCGGAAACGCTGAAGCTTTCTTT. The encoded protein is CASSQNIGNAEAFF. The full variable domain, rest sourced from reference TRBV18 and TRBJ1-1, is NAGVMQNPRHLVRRRGQEARLRCSPMKGHSHVYWYRQLPEEGLKFMVYLQKENIIDESGMPKERFSAEFPKEGPSILRIQQVVRGDSAAYFCASSQNIGNAEAFFGQGTRLTVV.

This clonotype came up many times. This chain links TRBV7-9 with TRBJ2-7; unclear D gene. Germline V CDR1 and CDR2: SEHNR, FQNEAQ (reference sequence). Trimming stripped 8 bases from V and 0 bases from J, with 8 bases between. This CDR3 is built from 12 residues. Here the CDR3 DNA reads TGTGCCAGCGCGCGAAGCTCCTACGAGCAGTACTTC. Amino acids: CASARSSYEQYF.

This clonotype has a count of ten or more. V is TRBV12-3 or TRBV12-4 and J is TRBJ2-1; weak D call: TRBD1 (5 bases). Deletions cut 1 base from V and 7 bases from J, with 20 bases between. The CDR3 loop spans 17 amino acids. The CDR3 loop reads CASSLVSVWTKRNEQFF. The CDR3 DNA follows: TGTGCCAGCAGTTTAGTGTCGGTATGGACAAAGCGAAATGAGCAGTTCTTC.

The rearrangement uses TRBV9 and TRBJ2-7, with D perhaps assigned TRBD1 or TRBD2 (6 bases each). The V gene's germline CDR1 is SGDLS and CDR2 YYNGEE. Trimming left V 2 bases short and J 0 bases short, with 15 bases between. CDR3 length: 16 residues. The CDR3 reads CASSVGGTGSSYEQYF. In DNA form, the CDR3 reads TGTGCCAGCAGCGTGGGGGGTACAGGGAGCTCCTACGAGCAGTACTTC.

The table lists this clonotype with many counts. The chain carries TRBV2 and TRBJ1-2; D call uncertain. Trimming left V 3 bases short and J 8 bases short, with 13 bases between. Germline assignment: CDR1 SNHLY and CDR2 FYNNEI. The length of the CDR3 is 13 residues. CDR3 in DNA: TGTGCCAGCAGTGAGGAGAGGTACACAGGCTACACCTTC. This sequence encodes CASSEERYTGYTF.

This clonotype was seen at least ten times. The chain combines TRBV29-1 with TRBJ1-1, with D possibly matching TRBD1 (5 bases). Trimming pared 1 base from V and 0 bases from J, leaving 6 bases between. CDR3 length equals 13 residues. Germline values: CDR1 SQVTM, CDR2 ANQGSEA. CDR3 nucleotide sequence: TGCAGCGTTGAAGGACAGTTGAACACTGAAGCTTTCTTT. Translating it yields CSVEGQLNTEAFF.